This paragraph covers one T cell receptor beta chain sequence. The record originates from a study of T cells in tuberculosis. Across the study: The T cells targeted glucose monomycolate, a mycobacterial lipid, via CD1B.

Cells were sorted from thawed PBMC rested overnight and stained with GMM-loaded CD1B tetramer, viability dye and anti-CD3. C32 glucose monomycolate from Rhodococcus equi was loaded onto the CD1B tetramers. Tetramer-sorted PBMC had been CD14 monocyte-depleted before freezing. From each donor, some 100,000 tetramer-negative cells were sorted. The CDR3 is made up of 15 amino acids. Per the germline V gene, CDR1 is MNHEY and CDR2 is SVGAGI. Trimming took 6 bases from V and 8 from J; bases not matched to a gene: 10. Chain pairing is unknown; alpha and beta were sequenced separately. Assay used: immunoSEQ multiplex PCR; TCRdb lists only in-frame clones, some missing. This table has some 60,000 clones, 81% appearing once.

This TCR was recovered from an adult woman with latent tuberculosis. The V gene is TRBV6-5, the J gene TRBJ2-1; 10 bases align to TRBD1. The specimen was CD1b-GMM tetramer-negative cells sorted from PBMCs. The CDR3 loop reads CASRTTGTGAHEQFF. The CDR3 DNA reads as TGTGCCAGCAGAACCACCGGGACAGGGGCTCATGAGCAGTTCTTC.